This TCR beta chain is from a study of Graves' ophthalmopathy and Graves' hyperthyroidism. The authors amplified TCR beta CDR3 regions from RNA transcripts. First-round RT-PCR used HTBI primers; second-round multiplex PCR followed. TCRdb analysed the multiplex PCR reads with MiXCR anew, one entry per CDR3 protein. The sample lists some 750,000 distinct CDR3 sequences; 35% to 50% were seen once. The CDR3 totals 15 residues. The V gene's germline CDR1 is SEHNR and CDR2 FQNEAQ (reference sequence). With 8 bases clipped from V and 5 bases from J, the junction kept 11 bases outside the gene matches. A remark on this clonotype: A much more abundant neighbour one base away suggests this may be a read error.

Material: peripheral blood. The chain links TRBV7-9 to TRBJ2-5, with 10 positions matching TRBD2. The TCR was taken from an adult man with Graves' ophthalmopathy. The CDR3 bases are TGTGCCAGCGGGGCTAGCGGGAGCAAACGCGAGACCCAGTACTTC. Translated: CASGASGSKRETQYF.